Listed below are T cell receptor beta chains from one sample, sequenced in a study of blood T cell repertoires in COVID-19. Using immunoSEQ multiplex PCR, the repertoire was profiled, and TCRdb retains in-frame clones only, with some absent. The sample lists around 140,000 clones, 80% to 90% seen once, with approximately 4.5% in the top ten. The sample comprised peripheral blood. Receptor source: a man in his sixties with COVID-19, enrolled during active disease. The CDR3 runs from the conserved cysteine through the conserved F or W.

>TRBJ1-6|TRBV6-6
CASTRTGTSSSGDSPLHF
>TRBJ2-3|TRBV27
CASTCPGGTSGGPLCTDTQYF
>TRBJ2-1|TRBV10-1
CASSEGQWDQEQFF
>TRBJ1-1|TRBV5-1
CASSLSQGGSHTEAFF
>TRBJ2-1|TRBV7-8
CASSLYPSGGTYNEQFF
>TRBJ1-2|TRBV6-5
CASSPQTGMYGYTF
>TRBJ1-4|TRBV27
CASSPRDRGEKLFF
>TRBJ1-2|TRBV28
CASTLRRTEGYGYTF
>TRBJ1-2|TRBV7-9
CASSLRTRRGVSGYTF
>TRBJ1-5|TRBV28
CASSLSMAGNQPQHF
>TRBJ2-5|TRBV7-2
CASSHLRGQGAQTQYF
>TRBJ1-1|TRBV6-5
CASTKQGRAFF
>TRBJ1-1|TRBV6-5
CATRTGGMNTEAFF
>TRBJ1-1|TRBV6-5
CASSHALTHGIFF
>TRBJ2-7|TRBV3-1/TRBV3-2
CASSPLSGGAHEQYF
>TRBJ1-1|TRBV3-1/TRBV3-2
CASSQETGVTEAFF
>TRBJ1-2|TRBV7-8
CASSFRTAYGYTF
>TRBJ2-3|TRBV30
CAWSMGGDTQYF
>TRBJ1-4|TRBV7-6
CASSLLGGANEKLFF
>TRBJ1-2|TRBV2
CASSRQGTGYTF
>TRBJ2-5|TRBV2
CASSRGRQETQYF
>TRBJ2-7|TRBV12-3/TRBV12-4
CASSTGPLLEQYF
>TRBJ1-5|TRBV10-3
CAIRGGDIQPQHF
>TRBJ2-2|TRBV29-1
CSVEVYGGANGELFF
>TRBJ2-1|TRBV11-2
CASSLVVRGPSYNEQFF
>TRBJ1-1|TRBV5-6
CASSSQGLNTEAFF
>TRBJ1-6|TRBV7-2
CASSSGATDFYSPLHF
>TRBJ2-5|TRBV7-9
CASSPTGNQETQYF
>TRBJ1-5|TRBV2
CASSEIVADNQPQHF
>TRBJ1-1|TRBV7-8
CASSFSGTEAFF
>TRBJ1-3|TRBV5-1
CASSVGQGNGNTIYF
>TRBJ1-1|TRBV6-5
CASSYKGENTEAFF
>TRBJ1-4|TRBV6-5
CASSYSTGGREKLFF
>TRBJ2-2|TRBV6-5
CASWGGITGELFF
>TRBJ2-1|TRBV9
CASSVGGHRTGNNEQFF
>TRBJ1-2|TRBV11-2
CASSSYSGQGGYGYTF
>TRBJ1-1|TRBV18
CASSPQNRVNTEAFF
>TRBJ1-6|TRBV14
CASSPSLQGPNSPLHF
>TRBJ2-7|TRBV15
CATSRVGGTYEQYF
>TRBJ2-3|TRBV2
CASSVQGSDTQYF
>TRBJ1-2|TRBV7-9
CASSFEQGNGYTF
>TRBJ2-7|TRBV5-1
CASSLEGVYEQYF
>TRBJ2-5|TRBV15
CATSRAPAQETQYF
>TRBJ1-2|TRBV30
CAWSILSDYGYTF
>TRBJ2-3|TRBV12-3/TRBV12-4
CASSLLGADTQYF
>TRBJ1-1|TRBV5-1
CASSTEIMNTEAFF
>TRBJ2-1|TRBV15
CATSTGLYNEQFF
>TRBJ1-4|TRBV7-9
CASNYDGSTNEKLFF
>TRBJ1-1|TRBV10-1
CASSEGGGRTEAFF
>TRBJ1-1|TRBV29-1
CSVGGQGQAFF